This passage covers 26 T cell receptor beta chains from one sample sequenced in a study of OX40 agonist ivuxolimab in advanced cancers. Assay: immunoSEQ multiplex PCR; the TCRdb copy retains only in-frame clones and omits some. The profile shows around 80,000 clones, 85% to 90% of them singletons. Sequencing was performed on CD4+ or CD8+ T cells sorted from blood, taken in a trial of the OX40 agonist ivuxolimab. These receptors originate from an adult with an advanced solid tumor such as melanoma, head and neck, liver or kidney cancer.

The CDR3: CASSMSKNTEAFF. Written as DNA, the CDR3 is TGTGCCAGTAGTATGAGCAAGAACACTGAAGCTTTCTTT. The genes are TRBV19 and TRBJ1-1, with unresolved D. V lost 3 bases, J lost 1 base, and 6 bases lay in between. The germline V gene has CDR1 LNHDA and CDR2 SQIVND (reference sequence). The CDR3 spans 13 residues.

The V and J genes are TRBV6-4 and TRBJ1-2; the match to TRBD1 covers 7 bases. The CDR3 contains 14 residues. The V segment lost 6 bases and the J segment 7 bases; nucleotides outside the gene matches: 11. CDR1 is MRHNA and CDR2 is SNTAGT in the germline V gene. CDR3 sequence (DNA): TGTGCCAGCAGAAGGGACAGCGAAATTGGTGGCTACACCTTC. Its translation is CASRRDSEIGGYTF.

V usage is TRBV5-4 and J usage is TRBJ2-1; tentatively, D is TRBD1 (5 bases). CDR1 and CDR2 from the germline V gene are SGHNT and YYREEE (reference sequence). The CDR3 totals 13 residues. V was trimmed by 2 bases and J by 4 bases, leaving 7 bases between them. In DNA form, the CDR3 reads TGTGCCAGCAGCTTTCAGGGTTACAATGAGCAGTTCTTC. The encoded protein is CASSFQGYNEQFF.

This rearrangement joins TRBV28 to TRBJ1-2, with a weak D call TRBD1 (5 bases). The CDR3 has 15 amino acids. CDR1 is MDHEN, CDR2 SYDVKM, per germline. V shed 6 bases and J shed 4 bases, with 18 bases lying between them. The CDR3 is CASSPGTSTVYGYTF. Here the CDR3 DNA reads TGTGCCAGCAGCCCCGGGACCTCGACCGTCTATGGCTACACCTTC.

This chain uses TRBV6-5 with TRBJ1-5; D is unresolved. CDR1 and CDR2 from the germline V gene are MNHEY and SVGAGI. The CDR3 runs to 14 residues. Trimming removed 8 bases from V and 0 bases from J, with 11 bases in between. The CDR3 DNA follows: TGTGCCAGCGGGGAGGGATATAGCAATCAGCCCCAGCATTTT. Its protein product is CASGEGYSNQPQHF.

The V call is TRBV5-6, the J call TRBJ2-2; TRBD1 aligns across 8 bases. This CDR3 spans 15 amino acids. Germline V CDR1 and CDR2: SGHDT, YYEEEE. The trim removed 0 bases at V and 7 bases at J, leaving 5 bases unmatched. In DNA form, the CDR3 reads TGTGCCAGCAGCTTGGGTGCAGGGGGCTACGGGGAGCTGTTTTTT. Protein sequence: CASSLGAGGYGELFF.

This chain uses TRBV27 with TRBJ1-2; D possibly corresponds to TRBD1 (6 bases). Germline CDR1 and CDR2: MNHEY and SMNVEV (reference sequence). CDR3 size: 13 residues. Trimming removed 2 bases at V and 4 bases at J, with 8 bases between. CDR3 DNA sequence: TGTGCCAGCAGTTTAGGGGGGGCCTATGGCTACACCTTC. Translated, it gives CASSLGGAYGYTF.

V usage is TRBV5-8 and J usage is TRBJ1-5, with a tentative D call TRBD1 (6 bases). CDR3 size: 16 residues. V lost 2 bases, J lost 2 bases, and 14 bases lay in between. Germline CDR1 and CDR2: SGHTS and YDEGEE. CDR3 in amino acids: CASSLVQGSGNQPQHF. As DNA, the CDR3 is TGTGCCAGCAGCTTAGTACAGGGATCGGGCAATCAGCCCCAGCATTTT.

The rearrangement joins TRBV11-2 to TRBJ1-4; D is uncertain. This CDR3 has 14 amino acids. Germline assignment: CDR1 SGHAT and CDR2 FQNNGV. V lost 5 bases, J lost 7 bases, and 14 bases lay in between. This chain's CDR3 is CASSPLGLGEKLFF. The CDR3 DNA sequence: TGTGCCAGCAGCCCTTTGGGGTTGGGTGAAAAACTGTTTTTT. The whole variable domain, filled in from reference TRBV11-2 and TRBJ1-4, reads EAGVAQSPRYKIIEKRQSVAFWCNPISGHATLYWYQQILGQGPKLLIQFQNNGVVDDSQLPKDRFSAERLKGVDSTLKIQPAKLEDSAVYLCASSPLGLGEKLFFGSGTQLSVL.

The V and J genes are TRBV7-9 and TRBJ1-2; maybe TRBD1 (6 bases). Trimming took 5 bases from V and 8 from J, leaving 9 bases between them. The CDR3 sequence is 11 residues long. Per the germline V gene, CDR1 is SEHNR and CDR2 is FQNEAQ (reference sequence). CDR3 coding DNA: TGTGCCAGCAGCCTCCAGGGGGGCTACACCTTC. Translation gives CASSLQGGYTF.

This chain uses TRBV2 with TRBJ2-7; possibly TRBD1 for D (6 bases). With 5 bases removed from V and 0 bases from J, the gap between germline ends came to 11 bases. Germline V gene lookup returns CDR1 SNHLY and CDR2 FYNNEI. The CDR3 covers 14 residues. CDR3 in DNA: TGTGCCAGCAGTTCCGACAGGTACTCCTACGAGCAGTACTTC. This codes for CASSSDRYSYEQYF.

The rearrangement links TRBV27 to TRBJ1-6, with D possibly matching TRBD1 (5 bases). The V and J ends lost 3 bases and 3 bases respectively, with 12 bases between them. The V gene's germline CDR1 is MNHEY and CDR2 SMNVEV (reference sequence). The CDR3 has 16 residues. CDR3: CASSFEGPSYNSPLHF. CDR3 nucleotide sequence: TGTGCCAGCAGTTTCGAGGGGCCTAGCTATAATTCACCCCTCCACTTT.

This chain uses TRBV9 with TRBJ1-4; D remains unclear. Trimming removed 0 bases from V and 0 bases from J, with 6 bases in between. This CDR3 contains 15 residues. Germline V gene lookup returns CDR1 SGDLS and CDR2 YYNGEE. The CDR3 is CASSVGGATNEKLFF. CDR3 sequence (DNA): TGTGCCAGCAGCGTAGGGGGAGCAACTAATGAAAAACTGTTTTTT.

The CDR3 reads CASSLSRLRTNQPQHF. For the CDR3, the DNA is TGTGCCAGCAGTTTAAGCAGGCTCAGGACCAATCAGCCCCAGCATTTT. The rearrangement joins TRBV28 to TRBJ1-5; D gene ambiguous. V was trimmed by 2 bases and J by 3 bases, leaving 14 bases between them. CDR1 is MDHEN, CDR2 SYDVKM, per germline. This CDR3 has 16 residues.

The chain carries TRBV18 and TRBJ1-1, with D tentatively TRBD1 (5 bases). V lost 3 bases to trimming and J lost 3 bases, with 11 bases between them. The CDR3 runs 14 residues. Germline V gene data show CDR1 as KGHSH and CDR2 as LQKENI. CDR3 residues: CASSPSEGYTEAFF. CDR3 nucleotide sequence: TGTGCCAGCTCACCCTCCGAGGGGTACACTGAAGCTTTCTTT.

CDR3 DNA sequence: TGTGCCAGTAGTGCCTGGGGACTAGCGGGGAATACGCAGTATTTT. It codes for CASSAWGLAGNTQYF. The genes are TRBV19 and TRBJ2-3; TRBD2 aligns across 13 bases. CDR1 and CDR2 (germline): LNHDA, SQIVND (reference sequence). The CDR3 is made up of 15 amino acids. Trimming at V came to 5 bases and at J to 7 bases, leaving 6 bases not matched to a gene.

V gene TRBV29-1 combines with J gene TRBJ2-3; TRBD2 aligns across 13 bases. Trimming took 3 bases from V and 5 from J; bases not matched to a gene: 17. The CDR3 length is 19 residues. Per the germline V gene, CDR1 is SQVTM and CDR2 is ANQGSEA. The CDR3 reads CSVEYTLAGGPLRRDTQYF. The CDR3 DNA reads TGCAGCGTTGAGTATACACTAGCGGGGGGGCCATTAAGACGAGATACGCAGTATTTT.

This clone was counted between two and nine times. The CDR3: CASSLLDYTGELFF. The CDR3 region has the DNA TGCGCCAGCAGCCTCTTGGACTACACCGGGGAGCTGTTTTTT. The rearrangement links TRBV4-3 to TRBJ2-2; weak D call: TRBD2 (5 bases). The germline CDR1 and CDR2 sequences are LGHNA and YSLEER. V lost 4 bases, J lost 3 bases, and 9 bases lay in between. There are 14 residues in the CDR3.

The rearrangement joins TRBV4-1 to TRBJ1-4, with D possibly being TRBD1 (5 bases). V shed 3 bases and J shed 3 bases, with 11 bases lying between them. Looked up from germline, CDR1 is MGHRA and CDR2 is YSYEKL. The CDR3 consists of 15 residues. The CDR3: CASSQNTGANEKLFF. The CDR3, as DNA: TGCGCCAGCAGCCAGAACACAGGTGCTAATGAAAAACTGTTTTTT.

This clone was observed a handful of times. This chain uses TRBV9 with TRBJ2-3; 8 bases map to TRBD2. The junction had 4 bases not matched to a gene; V was cut back by 2 bases and J by 2 bases. The CDR3 totals 15 residues. Germline CDR1 is SGDLS and CDR2 is YYNGEE. Written as DNA, the CDR3 is TGTGCCAGCAGCGTCGGGGGGGCCTACACAGATACGCAGTATTTT. It is translated as CASSVGGAYTDTQYF.

V usage is TRBV28 and J usage is TRBJ1-4; possible D gene TRBD1, 6 bases. This CDR3 comprises 14 residues. Germline-derived CDR1 and CDR2 are MDHEN and SYDVKM. Trimming left V 4 bases short and J 5 bases short, with 11 bases between. Here the CDR3 DNA reads TGTGCCAGCAGTTCACAGGGTGCGAATGAAAAACTGTTTTTT. It specifies CASSSQGANEKLFF.

The chain carries TRBV7-9 and TRBJ1-1; D gene ambiguous. The CDR3 covers 14 residues. V lost 5 bases and J lost 1, with 11 bases in between. The germline V gene encodes CDR1 SEHNR and CDR2 FQNEAQ (reference sequence). The CDR3 is CASSPHSPNTEAFF. In DNA, the CDR3 is TGTGCCAGCAGCCCCCATTCCCCGAACACTGAAGCTTTCTTT.

This chain links TRBV7-9 with TRBJ1-1; D is ambiguous. The germline V gene has CDR1 SEHNR and CDR2 FQNEAQ (reference sequence). This CDR3 has 14 residues. V lost 5 bases, J lost 1 base, and 11 bases lay in between. CDR3 nucleotide sequence: TGTGCCAGCAGCCCCTCGACGGGGAACACTGAAGCTTTCTTT. Protein sequence: CASSPSTGNTEAFF.

The gene calls are TRBV6-5 and TRBJ1-1; D unresolved. Trimming removed 0 bases at V and 6 bases at J, with 8 bases between. The CDR3 length is 13 residues. Germline V CDR1 and CDR2: MNHEY, SVGAGI. The CDR3 loop is CASSYSWESEAFF. As DNA, the CDR3 is TGTGCCAGCAGTTACTCTTGGGAGTCTGAAGCTTTCTTT.

Concerning this clone: Other nucleotide sequences in the sample specify the same CDR3. The rearrangement uses TRBV28 and TRBJ1-5; D might be TRBD1 (5 bases). Germline CDR1 MDHEN, CDR2 SYDVKM. There are 14 residues in the CDR3. Trimming took off 6 bases at V and 5 bases at J, with 14 bases between the two ends. CDR3 sequence: CASSPGTGYQPQHF. The CDR3 DNA is TGTGCCAGCAGCCCCGGGACGGGCTATCAGCCCCAGCATTTT.

The chain employs TRBV5-1 and TRBJ2-7; D gene uncertain. CDR3 size: 14 residues. Between the trimmed V and J ends, which lost 0 bases and 5 bases, there was a span of 12 bases. Germline loops: CDR1 SGHRS, CDR2 YFSETQ. In DNA, the CDR3 is TGCGCCAGCAGCTTGGCCAGCCCCCTGGACGAGCAGTACTTC. Translated, it gives CASSLASPLDEQYF.